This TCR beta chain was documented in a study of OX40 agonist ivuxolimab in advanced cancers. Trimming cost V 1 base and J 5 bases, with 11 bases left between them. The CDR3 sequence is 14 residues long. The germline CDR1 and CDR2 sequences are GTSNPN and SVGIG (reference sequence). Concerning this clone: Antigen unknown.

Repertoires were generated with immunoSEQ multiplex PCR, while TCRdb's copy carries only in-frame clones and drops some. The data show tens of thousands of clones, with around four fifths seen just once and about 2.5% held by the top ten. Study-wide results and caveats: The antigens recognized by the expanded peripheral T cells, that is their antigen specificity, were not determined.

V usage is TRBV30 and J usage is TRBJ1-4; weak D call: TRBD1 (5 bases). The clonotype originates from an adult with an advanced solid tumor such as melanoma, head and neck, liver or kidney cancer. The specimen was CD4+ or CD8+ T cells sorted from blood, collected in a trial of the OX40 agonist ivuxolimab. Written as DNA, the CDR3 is TGTGCCTGGAGTGAGGGACTCGGGAATGAAAAACTGTTTTTT. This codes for CAWSEGLGNEKLFF.